These 9 T cell receptor beta chains share one sample of origin, sequenced in a study of PD-L1 blockade in urothelial cancer. Time point of the sample: pretreatment peripheral blood. Libraries were prepared by immunoSEQ multiplex PCR; TCRdb keeps only in-frame clonotypes and omits some of them. The table has around 50,000 clones, approximately 88% seen once. Sequenced material: PBMCs, taken around atezolizumab (anti-PD-L1) treatment. Source of these receptors: a man aged 45-60 years with urothelial cancer.

The CDR3 loop is CASSEAGLYEQYF. The CDR3 nucleotides read TGTGCCAGCAGTGAGGCAGGCCTCTACGAGCAGTACTTC. The J gene is TRBJ2-7, the V gene TRBV6-1; D is unclear. This CDR3 spans 13 amino acids. Trimming took off 3 bases at V and 3 bases at J, with 9 bases between the two ends. The germline V gene has CDR1 MNHNS and CDR2 SASEGT.

CDR3 region: CASSQDSGRPSSYNEQFF. Written as DNA, the CDR3 is TGCGCCAGCAGTCAGGATAGCGGGAGGCCCTCCTCCTACAATGAGCAGTTCTTC. This chain connects TRBV23-1 to TRBJ2-1; 10 nucleotides line up with TRBD2. TRBV23-1 counts as an open reading frame of uncertain function. This CDR3 comprises 18 residues. V shed 3 bases and J 0 bases; nucleotides not matched to a gene: 8.

The rearrangement links TRBV30 to TRBJ2-7; 8 bases agree with TRBD1. With V trimmed by 5 bases and J by 4 bases, 7 bases remained unmatched. The CDR3 is 13 amino acids. In germline, CDR1 is GTSNPN, CDR2 SVGIG (reference sequence). The CDR3 reads CAWEKTGVYEQYF. In DNA, the CDR3 is TGTGCCTGGGAAAAGACAGGGGTGTACGAGCAGTACTTC.

This clone was picked up one time. A junction end diverges from the germline sequence, so it may reflect a read error. V is TRBV29-1 and J is TRBJ1-1; TRBD1 is a possible D gene (6 bases). The CDR3 length is 14 residues. Germline V gene data show CDR1 as SQVTM and CDR2 as ANQGSEA. The CDR3 nucleotides are TGCAGCGTGGAAGGGTTACAGGGTAAAACTGAAGCTTTCTTT. It is translated as CSVEGLQGKTEAFF.

This chain links TRBV30 with TRBJ2-1, with D perhaps TRBD1 (5 bases). CDR1 is GTSNPN and CDR2 is SVGIG in the germline V gene (reference sequence). V was clipped by 2 bases and J by 7 bases, with 12 bases between them. The CDR3 extends over 13 amino acids. CDR3 coding DNA: TGTGCCTGGAGTTTGGGGTCAGGGAATGAGCAGTTCTTC. Translation: CAWSLGSGNEQFF.

The chain employs TRBV27 and TRBJ2-7, with 12 bases identical to TRBD1. The junction had 14 bases not matched to a gene; V was cut back by 9 bases and J by 2 bases. CDR1 and CDR2 (germline): MNHEY, SMNVEV (reference sequence). This CDR3 contains 17 residues. CDR3 DNA: TGTGCCAGTAGAAGGACGGGACAGGGGGCTCAAGCCTACGAGCAGTACTTC. Protein product: CASRRTGQGAQAYEQYF.

This chain uses TRBV28 with TRBJ2-1; D unresolved. Trimming pared 6 bases from V and 14 bases from J, leaving 20 bases between. CDR3 length: 13 residues. The V gene's germline CDR1 is MDHEN and CDR2 SYDVKM. The CDR3 loop is CASSPGPDALEFF. The CDR3 region has the DNA TGTGCCAGCAGCCCAGGCCCAGACGCCCTGGAGTTCTTC.

V is TRBV29-1 and J is TRBJ2-1; tentatively, D is TRBD1 (5 bases). V was pared by 4 bases and J by 2 bases, with 9 bases between. CDR1 is SQVTM, CDR2 ANQGSEA, per germline. This CDR3 contains 13 residues. In DNA, the CDR3 is TGCAGCGTTGGCCTAGGGGCCTACAATGAGCAGTTCTTC. Translating it yields CSVGLGAYNEQFF.

The rearrangement links TRBV30 to TRBJ2-1; 9 nucleotides align to TRBD1. This CDR3 contains 15 residues. Germline-derived CDR1 and CDR2 are GTSNPN and SVGIG (reference sequence). The V gene end was trimmed by 1 base and the J gene end by 6 bases; junction bases not matched to a gene: 7. The CDR3 region has the DNA TGTGCCTGGAGTGACTTCCAGACAGGGGGCAATGAGCAGTTCTTC. Residues: CAWSDFQTGGNEQFF.